This T cell receptor (beta chain) emerged from a study of blood T cell repertoires in COVID-19. Study background: The United States, Italy and Spain supplied acute and convalescent COVID-19 samples.

As processed by the authors: Amplification of reference gene primers was used by the study to estimate nucleated cell counts. Libraries were prepared by immunoSEQ multiplex PCR; TCRdb keeps only in-frame clonotypes and omits some of them. Clonal size and the V and J genes are those of that table, whereas D and trimming came from the DNA. In the table there are around 16,000 clones, less than 80% of which are singletons. This CDR3 has 12 residues. CDR1 and CDR2 from the germline V gene are LNHNV and YYDKDF (reference sequence). V was trimmed by 1 base and J by 13 bases, leaving 13 bases between them. This TCR came from an older man with active or convalescent COVID-19. This chain uses TRBV15 with TRBJ1-2; D is ambiguous. Material: peripheral blood. The CDR3 here is CATSRAYGEGTF. In DNA form, the CDR3 reads TGTGCCACCAGCAGAGCCTACGGTGAGGGCACCTTC.